This is a list of T cell receptor beta chains from one sample in a study of blood T cell repertoires in COVID-19. Measured with immunoSEQ multiplex PCR; TCRdb has only the in-frame clones, and not every one. The sample records 380,000 or so clones, roughly 90% being singletons. Sequencing input: peripheral blood. The receptors were gathered from a man aged 40-49 years with acute or convalescent COVID-19. Each CDR3 is given with its conserved first and last residue. The D gene is left open where the match is weak. The size entry is marked missing in some rows and otherwise reads once, few, many or a size class.

once,16,TRBV5-1,TRBD2,TRBJ2-3,TGCGCCAGCAGCCTATTCCGGGACTACGGCACAGATACGCAGTATTTT,CASSLFRDYGTDTQYF
-,14,TRBV7-9,TRBD1,TRBJ1-2,TGTGCCAGCAGCTACGGGACAGGGGTCGAGGGCTACACCTTC,CASSYGTGVEGYTF
once,15,TRBV10-3,-,TRBJ1-5,TGTGCCATCAGTGAGCTGTGGGGGGTTGATCAGCCCCAGCATTTT,CAISELWGVDQPQHF
-,19,TRBV4-1,-,TRBJ1-3,TGCGCCAGCAGCCAACCAAGCCTTTTCAGGGCCCGCTCTGGAAACACCATATATTTT,CASSQPSLFRARSGNTIYF
-,13,TRBV10-3,-,TRBJ2-3,TGTGCCATCACGACAGGCGGTAGAGATACGCAGTATTTT,CAITTGGRDTQYF
-,13,TRBV28,TRBD2,TRBJ2-1,TGTGCCAGCAGTATGGCGGGAGGCCTAGAGCAGTTCTTC,CASSMAGGLEQFF
-,17,TRBV28,TRBD2,TRBJ2-5,TGTGCCAGCAGTTTCACTACTAGCGGGAGTGCACAAGAGACCCAGTACTTC,CASSFTTSGSAQETQYF
-,13,TRBV3-1/TRBV3-2,TRBD1,TRBJ1-2,TGTGCCAGCAGCCTAGGACAGGCTGGGGGCTACACCTTC,CASSLGQAGGYTF
-,15,TRBV6-5,-,TRBJ1-3,TGTGCCAGCAGTTATTCCAGGGACTCTGGAAACACCATATATTTT,CASSYSRDSGNTIYF
-,11,TRBV28,-,TRBJ1-1,TGTGCCAGCACGTTAATCACTGAAGCTTTCTTT,CASTLITEAFF
-,14,TRBV19,-,TRBJ1-5,TGTGCCAGTAGTATAAAGGAGGGTTATCAGCCCCAGCATTTT,CASSIKEGYQPQHF
-,15,TRBV19,TRBD1,TRBJ2-5,TGTGCCAGTAGTCTAGGGGGACAGGGCCAAGAGACCCAGTACTTC,CASSLGGQGQETQYF
-,13,TRBV4-3,-,TRBJ1-2,TGCGCCAGCAGCCAAGGGAGGTACTATGGCTACACCTTC,CASSQGRYYGYTF
-,16,TRBV5-5,TRBD1,TRBJ1-2,TGTGCCAGCAGCGAACGACAGGGTTGGAGAATTAGCGGCTACACCTTC,CASSERQGWRISGYTF
-,14,TRBV19,-,TRBJ1-1,TGTGCCAGTAGTAGGGAGAGGGAGAACACTGAAGCTTTCTTT,CASSRERENTEAFF
-,15,TRBV5-1,-,TRBJ2-3,TGCGCCAGCAGCTTGGGGAACGGAGGCACAGATACGCAGTATTTT,CASSLGNGGTDTQYF
-,15,TRBV7-3,-,TRBJ1-1,TGTGACAGCAGCCCTCGAACAGGGAGGAACACTGAAGCTTTCTTT,CDSSPRTGRNTEAFF
-,17,TRBV3-1/TRBV3-2,TRBD1,TRBJ1-6,TGTGCCAGCAGCCGACGACAGGGAAGCTCCTATAATTCACCCCTCCACTTT,CASSRRQGSSYNSPLHF
-,13,TRBV7-2,-,TRBJ1-5,TGTGCCAGCAGCAGGGGTAGCAATCAGCCCCAGCATTTT,CASSRGSNQPQHF
-,15,TRBV7-2,-,TRBJ2-7,TGTGCCAGCAGTCCGGGGGGCCATCCAGTGGACGAGCAGTACTTC,CASSPGGHPVDEQYF
-,15,TRBV24-1,-,TRBJ1-1,TGTGCCACCAGTGACCACAGGCGCCCAGGCACTGAAGCTTTCTTT,CATSDHRRPGTEAFF
-,13,TRBV28,TRBD1,TRBJ1-2,TGTGCCAGCACGGCCCACAGGGGTGTTGGCTACACCTTC,CASTAHRGVGYTF
-,18,TRBV11-2,-,TRBJ1-1,TGTGCCAGCACCCCATTCGCGGGGAAAGCGGGGATGAACACTGAAGCTTTCTTT,CASTPFAGKAGMNTEAFF
-,17,TRBV7-9,-,TRBJ1-1,TGTGCCAGCAGCTTAGGGGGGGGTCCTCCCATGAACACTGAAGCTTTCTTT,CASSLGGGPPMNTEAFF
-,14,TRBV10-3,TRBD1,TRBJ1-1,TGTGCCATCAGGGGACAGGGGGCGTTCGCTGAAGCTTTCTTT,CAIRGQGAFAEAFF
-,14,TRBV30,-,TRBJ1-5,TGTGCCTGGAGTGTACGAACGTCCGGGCAGCCCCAGCATTTT,CAWSVRTSGQPQHF
-,15,TRBV30,-,TRBJ1-5,TGTGCCTGGAGTACCGGGACAACTAGCAATCAGCCCCAGCATTTT,CAWSTGTTSNQPQHF
-,15,TRBV19,TRBD1,TRBJ2-7,TGTGCCAGTAGTATGGCTTGGGACAGCAGCTACGAGCAGTACTTC,CASSMAWDSSYEQYF
few,14,TRBV19,TRBD2,TRBJ2-7,TGTGCCAGTACCCTATCCGGGACTAGCCGCGAGCAGTACTTC,CASTLSGTSREQYF
-,14,TRBV7-2,-,TRBJ2-3,TGTGCCAGCAGCTTAATATTTGTCGCAGATACGCAGTATTTT,CASSLIFVADTQYF
-,15,TRBV5-5,TRBD1,TRBJ2-1,TGTGCCAGCGGGCGCCGGACAGGGGGCGCAGATGAGCAGTTCTTC,CASGRRTGGADEQFF
-,17,TRBV14,TRBD2,TRBJ2-1,TGTGCCAGCAGCCAAGGGCTAGCGGGAGGGCTTCACAATGAGCAGTTCTTC,CASSQGLAGGLHNEQFF
-,15,TRBV6-1,-,TRBJ1-1,TGTGCCAGCAGTGAATATGTGGAGAGCGCCTCTGAAGCTTTCTTT,CASSEYVESASEAFF
-,15,TRBV4-1,TRBD2,TRBJ2-3,TGCGCCAGCAGCCTGACTAGCGGGAGCACAGATACGCAGTATTTT,CASSLTSGSTDTQYF
-,15,TRBV7-8,TRBD1,TRBJ1-6,TGTGCCAGCAGCTTAGTAGGGACAGACAATTCACCCCTCCACTTT,CASSLVGTDNSPLHF
-,15,TRBV24-1,TRBD1,TRBJ2-3,TGTGCCACCAGTGATCGAACAGGGGGCACAGATACGCAGTATTTT,CATSDRTGGTDTQYF
-,17,TRBV10-3,TRBD2,TRBJ2-7,TGTGCCATCAGCATGGGGACTAGCGGGGGTACAGACTACGAGCAGTACTTC,CAISMGTSGGTDYEQYF
-,15,TRBV9,-,TRBJ2-5,TGTGCCAGCAGCGCGCAGGGGATTTCGGAGGAGACCCAGTACTTC,CASSAQGISEETQYF
-,17,TRBV11-2,TRBD2,TRBJ2-7,TGTGCCAGCAGCTTAGGTAGCGGGAGGCCGGCCGAATACGAGCAGTACTTC,CASSLGSGRPAEYEQYF
once,14,TRBV5-4,-,TRBJ2-3,TGTGCCAGCAGCTTGGTATCGGACTCCTCCCCGCAGTATTTT,CASSLVSDSSPQYF
-,13,TRBV10-3,-,TRBJ1-5,TGTGCCATCAGTGAGTCGATAATAGAGCCCCAGCATTTT,CAISESIIEPQHF
-,15,TRBV2,-,TRBJ1-1,TGTGCCAGCACCCCCGGGGGGACTCTGAACACTGAAGCTTTCTTT,CASTPGGTLNTEAFF
-,11,TRBV10-3,-,TRBJ2-5,TGTGCCTCTAGCACGGGGGAGACCCAGTACTTC,CASSTGETQYF
-,17,TRBV14,TRBD1,TRBJ2-3,TGTGCCAGCAGCCGACCCCGGGACAGGGAAATACCAGATACGCAGTATTTT,CASSRPRDREIPDTQYF
-,15,TRBV6-1,-,TRBJ2-1,TGTGCCAGCAGTGAAACCCAAGGGAGATGGGCAGTACAGTTCTTC,CASSETQGRWAVQFF
-,14,TRBV7-9,-,TRBJ1-2,TGTGCCAGCAGCTTAGTATTGGAGGGTGTTGGCTACACCTTC,CASSLVLEGVGYTF
-,14,TRBV7-2,TRBD1,TRBJ2-3,TGTGCCAGCAGCTCCAGACAGGGCGTCGTTACGCAGTATTTT,CASSSRQGVVTQYF
-,15,TRBV10-3,-,TRBJ1-1,TGTGCCATCAGATTCTCCGGGACTGGAAACACTGAAGCTTTCTTT,CAIRFSGTGNTEAFF
-,17,TRBV19,-,TRBJ1-1,TGTGCCAGTAGTATCCTCGGGGTGCGGGGCATGAACACTGAAGCTTTCTTT,CASSILGVRGMNTEAFF
-,18,TRBV5-4,TRBD2,TRBJ2-3,TGTGCCAGCAGCCTAACCGGGAGGCCCACGCCCGGGGCAGATACGCAGTATTTT,CASSLTGRPTPGADTQYF
-,14,TRBV19,-,TRBJ2-3,TGTGCCAGTAGTCATCAGGGCGACACAGATACGCAGTATTTT,CASSHQGDTDTQYF
-,15,TRBV4-1,-,TRBJ2-1,TGCGCCAGCAGAAAACAGGGTAGCTCCTACAATGAGCAGTTCTTC,CASRKQGSSYNEQFF
-,16,TRBV29-1,TRBD2,TRBJ2-1,TGCAGCGTTCGGCTAGCGGCACCGGGACCGAACAATGAGCAGTTCTTC,CSVRLAAPGPNNEQFF
-,14,TRBV7-9,-,TRBJ2-7,TGTGCCAGCAGCCCCATTCGAGTTGGGCACGAGCAGTACTTC,CASSPIRVGHEQYF
many,14,TRBV21-1,-,TRBJ2-7,TGTGCCAGCAGCAGACTAGCGGGGGGGCTCGAGCAGTACTTC,CASSRLAGGLEQYF